The clone carrying this T cell receptor beta chain has a count of ten or more. The germline gives CDR1 KGHDR, CDR2 SFDVKD. Losses at the gene ends were 0 bases for V and 3 bases for J; bases not matched to a gene: 7. The CDR3 covers 16 residues. These data are taken from a study of blood T cells in healthy people across ages. Alongside a J-beta primer mix, a sample-barcoded 5' primer served in a second PCR lasting roughly 6 to 11 cycles. Via MiXCR, TCRdb re-called the 5' RACE reads, giving one row per CDR3 protein. The data hold about 640,000 distinct CDR3 sequences, with about 53% observed a single time.

V usage is TRBV24-1 and J usage is TRBJ2-7; TRBD2 matches 7 bases. Material for sequencing was blood. This receptor was taken from a man in his 60s in good health. This CDR3 is CATSDLLCGEGYEQYF. The CDR3 DNA follows: TGTGCCACCAGTGATTTGCTGTGTGGGGAGGGCTACGAGCAGTACTTC.